This T cell receptor (beta chain) was captured by sequencing in a study of T cells in Graves' hyperthyroidism and ophthalmopathy. Amplification targeted TCR beta CDR3 regions from RNA transcripts. During a first-round RT-PCR of the TCR CDR3, the HTBI primer set was used. TCRdb reprocessed the multiplex PCR reads via MiXCR and lists one record per CDR3 protein. The data contain some 300,000 distinct CDR3 sequences, approximately 17% of them singletons. This CDR3 is built from 15 residues. CDR1 is LNHDA, CDR2 SQIVND, per germline (reference sequence). V was pared by 0 bases and J by 5 bases, with 14 bases between.

Sequenced material: blood. The rearrangement uses TRBV19 and TRBJ2-7, with D tentatively TRBD1 or TRBD2 (5 bases each). This TCR came from a man in his thirties or forties with Graves' hyperthyroidism. In DNA, the CDR3 is TGTGCCAGTAGTATAGACGGGACCCCAGAGGACGAGCAGTACTTC. This gives the protein CASSIDGTPEDEQYF.